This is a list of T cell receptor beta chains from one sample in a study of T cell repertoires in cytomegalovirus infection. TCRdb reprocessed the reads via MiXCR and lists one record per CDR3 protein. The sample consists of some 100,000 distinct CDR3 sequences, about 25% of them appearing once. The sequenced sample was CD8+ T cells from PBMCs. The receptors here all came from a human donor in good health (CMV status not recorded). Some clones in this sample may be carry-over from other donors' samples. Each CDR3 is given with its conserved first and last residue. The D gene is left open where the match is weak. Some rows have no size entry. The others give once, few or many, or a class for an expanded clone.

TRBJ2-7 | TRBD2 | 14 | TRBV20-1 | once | CSARDLAGDYEQYF | TGCAGTGCTAGAGATCTTGCGGGGGACTACGAGCAGTACTTC
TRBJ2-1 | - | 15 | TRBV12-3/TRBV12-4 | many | CASSFRGSSYNEQFF | TGTGCCAGCAGTTTTCGCGGTAGCTCCTACAATGAGCAGTTCTTC
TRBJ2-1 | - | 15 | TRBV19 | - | CASSIGGKSYNEQFF | TGTGCCAGTAGTATCGGAGGCAAGTCCTACAATGAGCAGTTCTTC
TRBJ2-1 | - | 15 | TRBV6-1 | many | CASSEGVEVYNEQFF | TGTGCCAGCAGTGAAGGGGTTGAGGTCTACAATGAGCAGTTCTTC
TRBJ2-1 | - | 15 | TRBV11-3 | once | CASSFPGTTYNEQFF | TGTGCCAGCAGCTTCCCCGGGACCACCTACAATGAGCAGTTCTTC
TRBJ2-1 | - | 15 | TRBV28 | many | CASSDSGHPYNEQFF | TGTGCCAGCAGCGACTCGGGACACCCGTACAATGAGCAGTTCTTC
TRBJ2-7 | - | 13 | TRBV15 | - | CATSVRDSYEQYF | TGTGCCACCAGCGTCCGGGACTCCTACGAGCAGTACTTC
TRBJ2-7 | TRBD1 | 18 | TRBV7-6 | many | CASSPRTGGSYNSYEQYF | TGTGCCAGCAGCCCACGGACAGGGGGCTCTTATAACTCCTACGAGCAGTACTTC
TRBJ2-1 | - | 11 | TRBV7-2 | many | CASSLGLAEFF | TGTGCCAGCAGCTTAGGCTTAGCCGAGTTCTTC
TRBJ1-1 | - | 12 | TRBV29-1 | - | CSVDPMNTEAFF | TGCAGCGTTGACCCCATGAACACTGAAGCTTTCTTT
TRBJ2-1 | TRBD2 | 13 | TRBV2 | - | CATPGTSALGQFF | TGTGCCACCCCCGGGACTAGTGCTTTGGGGCAGTTCTTC
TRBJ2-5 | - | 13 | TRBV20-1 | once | CSARDLWGETQYF | TGCAGTGCTAGAGATCTCTGGGGGGAGACCCAGTACTTC
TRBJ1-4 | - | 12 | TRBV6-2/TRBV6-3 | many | CASSYSRTELFF | TGTGCCAGCAGTTACTCAAGGACGGAACTGTTTTTT
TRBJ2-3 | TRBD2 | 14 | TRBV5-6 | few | CASSLGLAGDTQYF | TGTGCCAGCAGCCTGGGACTAGCGGGAGATACGCAGTATTTT
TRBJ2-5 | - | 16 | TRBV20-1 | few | CSARDAEERVGETQYF | TGCAGTGCTAGAGATGCAGAGGAGAGAGTGGGAGAGACCCAGTACTTC
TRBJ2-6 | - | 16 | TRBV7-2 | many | CASSLGRGAGANVLTF | TGTGCCAGCAGCTTAGGAAGGGGCGCAGGGGCCAACGTCCTGACTTTC
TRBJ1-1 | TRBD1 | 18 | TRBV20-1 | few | CSARVTQGSFIMNTEAFF | TGCAGTGCTAGAGTTACACAGGGGAGCTTTATTATGAACACTGAAGCTTTCTTT